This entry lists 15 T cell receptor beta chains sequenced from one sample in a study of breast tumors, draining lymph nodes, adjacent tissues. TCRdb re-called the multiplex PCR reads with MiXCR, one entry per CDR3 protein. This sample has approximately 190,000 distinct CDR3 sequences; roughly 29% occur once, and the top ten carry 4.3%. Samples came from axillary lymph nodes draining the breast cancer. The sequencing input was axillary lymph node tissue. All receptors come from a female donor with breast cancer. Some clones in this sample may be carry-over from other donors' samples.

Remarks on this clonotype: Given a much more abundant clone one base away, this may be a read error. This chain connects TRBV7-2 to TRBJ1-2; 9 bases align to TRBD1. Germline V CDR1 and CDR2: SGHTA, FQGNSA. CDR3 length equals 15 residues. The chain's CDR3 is CASSSSDRGPYGYPF. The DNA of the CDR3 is TGTGCCAGCAGCTCTTCGGACAGGGGTCCCTATGGCTACCCCTTC.

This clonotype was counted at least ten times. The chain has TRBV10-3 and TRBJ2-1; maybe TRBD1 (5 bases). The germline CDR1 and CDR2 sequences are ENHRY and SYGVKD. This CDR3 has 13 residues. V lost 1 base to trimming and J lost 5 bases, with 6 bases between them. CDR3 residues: CAISEFRDNEQFF. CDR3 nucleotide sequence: TGTGCCATCAGTGAGTTCAGGGACAATGAGCAGTTCTTC.

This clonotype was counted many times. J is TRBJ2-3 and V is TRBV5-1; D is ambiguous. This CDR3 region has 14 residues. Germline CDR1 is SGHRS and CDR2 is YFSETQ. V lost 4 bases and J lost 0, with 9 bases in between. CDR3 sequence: CASSREESTDTQYF. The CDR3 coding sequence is TGCGCCAGCAGCCGCGAAGAAAGCACAGATACGCAGTATTTT.

CDR3 loop: CASTKTGPNTGELFF. In DNA form, the CDR3 reads TGTGCCTCCACCAAGACAGGCCCGAACACCGGGGAGCTGTTTTTT. The chain employs TRBV24-1 and TRBJ2-2; TRBD1 is a possible D gene (6 bases). Germline-derived CDR1 and CDR2 are KGHDR and SFDVKD. Between the trimmed V and J ends, which lost 12 bases and 0 bases, there was a span of 16 bases. The CDR3 runs 15 residues.

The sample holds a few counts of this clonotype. CDR3 protein: CASSFDTGVGNTEAFF. CDR3 sequence (DNA): TGTGCCAGCAGCTTCGACACCGGGGTGGGGAACACTGAAGCTTTCTTT. V and J are TRBV5-6 and TRBJ1-1; D is unclear. There are 16 residues in the CDR3. V lost 2 bases and J 1 base, leaving 15 bases between the germline ends. CDR1 is SGHDT, CDR2 YYEEEE, per germline.

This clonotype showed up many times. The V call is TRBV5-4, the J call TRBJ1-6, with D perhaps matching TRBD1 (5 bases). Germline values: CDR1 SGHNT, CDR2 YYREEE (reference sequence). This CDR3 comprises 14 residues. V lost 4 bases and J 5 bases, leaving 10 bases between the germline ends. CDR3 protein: CASSAGTNNSPLHF. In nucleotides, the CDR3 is TGTGCCAGCAGCGCCGGGACCAATAATTCACCCCTCCACTTT. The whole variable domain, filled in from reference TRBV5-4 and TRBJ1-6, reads ETGVTQSPTHLIKTRGQQVTLRCSSQSGHNTVSWYQQALGQGPQFIFQYYREEENGRGNFPPRFSGLQFPNYSSELNVNALELDDSALYLCASSAGTNNSPLHFGNGTRLTVT.

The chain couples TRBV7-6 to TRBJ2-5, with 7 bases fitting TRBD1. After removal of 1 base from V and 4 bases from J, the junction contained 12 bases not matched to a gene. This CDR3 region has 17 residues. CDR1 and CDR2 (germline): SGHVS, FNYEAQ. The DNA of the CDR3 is TGTGCCAGCAGCTTAGGGGGACAGCTCCGTGGGCGAGAGACCCAGTACTTC. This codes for CASSLGGQLRGRETQYF.

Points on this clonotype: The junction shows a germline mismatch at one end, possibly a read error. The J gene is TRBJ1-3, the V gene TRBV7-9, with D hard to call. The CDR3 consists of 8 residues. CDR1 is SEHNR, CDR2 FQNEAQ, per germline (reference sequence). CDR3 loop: CASSLGSF. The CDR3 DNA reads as TGTGCCAGCAGCTTAGGGAGCTTT.

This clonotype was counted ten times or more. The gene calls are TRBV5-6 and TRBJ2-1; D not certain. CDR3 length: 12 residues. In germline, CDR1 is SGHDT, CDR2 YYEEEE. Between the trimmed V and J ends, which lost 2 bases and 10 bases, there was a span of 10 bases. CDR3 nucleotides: TGTGCCAGCAGCTTAGGATTTTGGGAGCAGTTCTTC. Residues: CASSLGFWEQFF.

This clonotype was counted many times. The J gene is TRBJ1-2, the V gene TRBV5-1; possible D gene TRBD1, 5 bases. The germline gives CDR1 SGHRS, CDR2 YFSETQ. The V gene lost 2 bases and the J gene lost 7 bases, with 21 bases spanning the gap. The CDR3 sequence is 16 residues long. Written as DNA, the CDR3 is TGCGCCAGCAGCTTAAGCCGGGACCCAAAAGAGATTGGCTACACCTTC. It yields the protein CASSLSRDPKEIGYTF.

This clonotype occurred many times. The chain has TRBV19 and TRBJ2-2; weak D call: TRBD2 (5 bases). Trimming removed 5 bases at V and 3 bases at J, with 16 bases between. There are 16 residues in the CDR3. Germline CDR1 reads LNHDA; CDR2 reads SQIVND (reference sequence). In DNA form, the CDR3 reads TGTGCCAGTAGTGGACTGCTAAGGACGGACACCGGGGAGCTGTTTTTT. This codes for CASSGLLRTDTGELFF.

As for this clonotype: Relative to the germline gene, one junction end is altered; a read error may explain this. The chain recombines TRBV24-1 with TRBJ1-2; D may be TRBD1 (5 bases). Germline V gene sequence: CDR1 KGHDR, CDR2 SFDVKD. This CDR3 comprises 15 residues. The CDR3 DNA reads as TGTGCCATCAGTGATTCCGTGAGGGGTGGGAATAGCTACACCTTC. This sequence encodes CAISDSVRGGNSYTF.

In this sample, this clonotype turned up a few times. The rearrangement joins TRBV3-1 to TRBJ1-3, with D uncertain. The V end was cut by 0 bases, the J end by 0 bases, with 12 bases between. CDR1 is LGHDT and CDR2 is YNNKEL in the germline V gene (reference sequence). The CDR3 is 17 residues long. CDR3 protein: CASSQDRSLVSGNTIYF. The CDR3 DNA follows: TGTGCCAGCAGCCAAGATCGGTCCTTAGTCTCTGGAAACACCATATATTTT.

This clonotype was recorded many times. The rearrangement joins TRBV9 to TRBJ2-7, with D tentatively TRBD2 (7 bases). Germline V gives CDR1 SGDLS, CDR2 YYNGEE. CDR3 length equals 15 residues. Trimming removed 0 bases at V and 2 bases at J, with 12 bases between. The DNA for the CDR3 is TGTGCCAGCAGCGTAGAGGGGGGGGACACCTACGAGCAGTACTTC. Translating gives CASSVEGGDTYEQYF.

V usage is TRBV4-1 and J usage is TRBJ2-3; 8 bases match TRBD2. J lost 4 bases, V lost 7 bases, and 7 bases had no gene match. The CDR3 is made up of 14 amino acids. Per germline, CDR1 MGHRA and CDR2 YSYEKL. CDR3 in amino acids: CASTSSGGADTQYF. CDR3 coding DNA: TGCGCCAGCACCTCCAGCGGGGGAGCAGATACGCAGTATTTT.